This TCR beta chain was identified during a study of T-cell reconstitution after alpha-beta-depleted transplantation in children. Construction of the TCRbeta library involved unique molecular identifiers. TCRdb analysed the PCR reads with MiXCR anew, one entry per CDR3 protein. The sample contains a few hundred thousand distinct CDR3 sequences, under 13% of which appear only once. The CDR3 runs to 15 residues. Trimming removed 3 bases from V and 5 bases from J; junction bases left unmatched: 8. Here the sequenced sample was PBMCs from the stem cell graft donor, taken from the stem cell graft. The rearrangement joins TRBV12-3 or TRBV12-4 to TRBJ2-5; TRBD2 matches at 8 bases. This TCR was sampled from a human donor who donated a stem cell graft to a child with acute myeloid leukemia. The CDR3 protein is CASSFDGGAGETQYF. The CDR3 DNA reads as TGTGCCAGCAGTTTTGACGGGGGGGCCGGGGAGACCCAGTACTTC.